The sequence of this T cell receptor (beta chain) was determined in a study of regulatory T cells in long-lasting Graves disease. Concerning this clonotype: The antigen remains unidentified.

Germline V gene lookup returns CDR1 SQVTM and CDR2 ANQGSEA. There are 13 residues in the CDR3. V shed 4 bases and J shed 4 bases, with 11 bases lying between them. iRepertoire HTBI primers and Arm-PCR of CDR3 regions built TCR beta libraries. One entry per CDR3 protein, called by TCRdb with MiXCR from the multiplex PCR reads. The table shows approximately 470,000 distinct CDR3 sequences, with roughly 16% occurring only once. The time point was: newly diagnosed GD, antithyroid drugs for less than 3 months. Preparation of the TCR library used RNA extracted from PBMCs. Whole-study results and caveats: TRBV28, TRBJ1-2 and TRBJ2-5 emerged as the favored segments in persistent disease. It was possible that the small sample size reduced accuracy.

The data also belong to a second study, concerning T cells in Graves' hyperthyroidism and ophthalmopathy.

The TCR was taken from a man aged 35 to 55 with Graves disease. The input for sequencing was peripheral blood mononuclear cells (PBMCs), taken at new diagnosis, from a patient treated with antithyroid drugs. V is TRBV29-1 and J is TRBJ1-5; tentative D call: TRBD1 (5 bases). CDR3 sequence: CSVVGGANQPQHF. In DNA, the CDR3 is TGCAGCGTTGTTGGAGGGGCAAATCAGCCCCAGCATTTT.